These T cell receptor beta chains were read from a single sample in a study of blood T cell repertoires in COVID-19. TCRdb keeps only in-frame clones here, not all; method: immunoSEQ multiplex PCR. Found here are fewer than 200,000 clones, roughly 78% of them singletons; the top ten hold about 20%. The sequencing input was PBMCs or T cells enriched from blood (not recorded which). These TCRs come from a woman in her seventies in a cohort exposed to, infected with or recovered from COVID-19 (not recorded which). Each CDR3 is given without its conserved first and last residue. Each record gives: D gene, V gene, J gene, CDR3 protein. A D gene is named only where the DNA matches it firmly.

>-|TRBV2|TRBJ2-2
ASSEQGNTGELF
>-|TRBV5-1|TRBJ1-1
ASSLGSRGAEAF
>TRBD2|TRBV11-2|TRBJ2-7
ASSSGTTSYEQY
>-|TRBV9|TRBJ1-2
ASSEGRGDYGYT
>TRBD2|TRBV6-6|TRBJ2-1
ASSRSAGTSGYNEQF
>-|TRBV5-1|TRBJ1-1
ASSSGRAMNTEAF
>-|TRBV19|TRBJ1-2
ASTPGAVYGYT
>TRBD1|TRBV10-2|TRBJ1-1
ASSGQANTEAF
>-|TRBV24-1|TRBJ1-5
ATQGYSNQPQH
>TRBD1|TRBV27|TRBJ1-2
ASSLSGQVQGYT
>-|TRBV18|TRBJ1-3
ASSPSISGNTIY
>-|TRBV4-3|TRBJ1-6
ASSYSKQVSDNSPLH
>-|TRBV7-2|TRBJ2-3
ASSLVITDTQY
>-|TRBV27|TRBJ1-4
ASSLNGGFSVKLF
>-|TRBV7-9|TRBJ1-6
ASSLGAGAAPLH
>-|TRBV14|TRBJ2-1
ASSLGPIREQF
>TRBD2|TRBV5-1|TRBJ2-1
ASSLVAGDYNEQF
>-|TRBV5-6|TRBJ2-7
ASSLLGAGMAGEQY
>-|TRBV12-3/TRBV12-4|TRBJ2-2
ASSRGGTGELF
>-|TRBV5-1|TRBJ1-2
ASSRGRHYGYT
>-|TRBV14|TRBJ2-1
ASSQGAYHNEQF
>-|TRBV12-3/TRBV12-4|TRBJ1-6
ASSSRGPLH
>-|TRBV11-1|TRBJ2-7
ASSFPGRGQY
>-|TRBV4-2|TRBJ1-4
ASSQDRARGGEKLF
>TRBD2|TRBV28|TRBJ2-1
ASTSLAGVSLSYNEQF
>TRBD2|TRBV20-1|TRBJ2-3
SASVAGSTGTQY
>-|TRBV6-5|TRBJ2-7
ASTRVGPTYEQY
>-|TRBV11-3|TRBJ2-1
ASSSWQGNEQF
>-|TRBV7-2|TRBJ1-2
ASSSFIGENYGYT
>-|TRBV28|TRBJ1-1
ASSSDGENTEAF
>TRBD2|TRBV28|TRBJ2-7
ASSPLIAGGPLGEQY
>-|TRBV5-4|TRBJ2-2
ASSNQGSAGELF
>TRBD2|TRBV30|TRBJ2-7
AWTRTSGSYEQY
>-|TRBV19|TRBJ2-1
ASSTLTNEQF
>-|TRBV12-5|TRBJ1-1
ASGLVPGNTEAF
>-|TRBV3-1/TRBV3-2|TRBJ2-3
ASSQDSGRTQY
>-|TRBV28|TRBJ1-4
ASSFTGSNEKLF
>-|TRBV9|TRBJ2-7
ASSVGGFTYEQY
>-|TRBV30|TRBJ1-5
AWSSGTNQPQH
>TRBD1|TRBV6-5|TRBJ1-1
ASSRQGVRLTEAF
>-|TRBV5-4|TRBJ2-5
ASSSKQGRGGVETQY
>-|TRBV5-1|TRBJ2-1
ASRWAGGVRV
>-|TRBV18|TRBJ1-2
ASSPGQFGYGYT